This TCR beta chain was sequenced during a study of T-cell reconstitution after alpha-beta-depleted transplantation in children. The CDR3 length is 13 residues. V was cut by 3 bases and J by 2 bases, with 6 bases left in between. Germline-derived CDR1 and CDR2 are SNHLY and FYNNEI. A TCRbeta library incorporating unique molecular identifiers was prepared. TCRdb reprocessed the PCR reads with MiXCR, giving one entry per CDR3 protein. Among over 150,000 distinct CDR3 sequences listed, approximately 7% were seen once. Findings of the study overall: About two months after transplant, alpha-beta T cells reportedly came from several hundred expanded graft clones.

This clonotype was seen only a few times. As yet, its antigen is unknown. J is TRBJ2-3 and V is TRBV2; no clear D. The specimen comprised PBMCs, sampled before TCRalphabeta/CD19-depleted stem cell transplant. The sequence came from a boy aged 2 to 10 with acute lymphoblastic leukemia, due to receive a stem cell transplant. CDR3 amino acids: CASSEWLTDTQYF. CDR3 nucleotides: TGTGCCAGCAGTGAGTGGCTCACAGATACGCAGTATTTT. Drawing the rest from reference TRBV2 and TRBJ2-3, the complete variable domain is EPEVTQTPSHQVTQMGQEVILRCVPISNHLYFYWYRQILGQKVEFLVSFYNNEISEKSEIFDDQFSVERPDGSNFTLKIRSTKLEDSAMYFCASSEWLTDTQYFGPGTRLTVL.